The clone carrying this T cell receptor beta chain was recorded once. This sample was included in a study of shared T cell receptors in the human thymus. Sequencing was performed with immunoSEQ multiplex PCR; in TCRdb, only in-frame clones are kept and a portion is missing. The sample includes 700,000 to 750,000 clones, approximately 83% of them seen just once. This CDR3 has 12 residues. The V gene's germline CDR1 is LNHDA and CDR2 SQIVND (reference sequence). V was clipped by 5 bases and J by 10 bases, with 12 bases between them. This same sample was also part of a study on human thymus T cells. This second report adds: Finnish infants who were healthy and having corrective surgery for congenital heart defects made up the donors. Thymic samples were excised during corrective heart operations. Apparent skewing of V and J gene usage characterized both thymic and blood repertoires. Related research reported highly overlapping thymic repertoires among unrelated individuals.

J is TRBJ2-1 and V is TRBV19; D not resolved. Sequenced: thymocytes. The TCR originated in a girl less than two years old with a congenital heart defect. The CDR3 loop is CASSHSPGEQFF. For the CDR3, the DNA is TGTGCCAGTAGTCATAGTCCCGGGGAGCAGTTCTTC.